This T cell receptor (beta chain) was sequenced in a study of CD8 T cells in ankylosing spondylitis. Each CDR3 protein is one row after TCRdb ran MiXCR on the 5' RACE reads. The sample has 250,000 to 350,000 distinct CDR3 sequences; around 18% are singletons. The CDR3 is 15 amino acids. Germline loops: CDR1 ENHRY, CDR2 SYGVKD. V trimming: 7 bases; J trimming: 4 bases; junction bases outside the gene matches: 10. This clonotype was seen many times. Material for sequencing was blood, either unsorted or a sorted T cell fraction (not recorded which). The genes are TRBV10-3 and TRBJ2-3; 8 bases align to TRBD1. The origin of this receptor is a male donor with ankylosing spondylitis or in good health (not recorded which). The CDR3 DNA sequence: TGTGCCATCAATGCAGGGGGCAAGAGTGCAGATACGCAGTATTTT. Protein product: CAINAGGKSADTQYF.